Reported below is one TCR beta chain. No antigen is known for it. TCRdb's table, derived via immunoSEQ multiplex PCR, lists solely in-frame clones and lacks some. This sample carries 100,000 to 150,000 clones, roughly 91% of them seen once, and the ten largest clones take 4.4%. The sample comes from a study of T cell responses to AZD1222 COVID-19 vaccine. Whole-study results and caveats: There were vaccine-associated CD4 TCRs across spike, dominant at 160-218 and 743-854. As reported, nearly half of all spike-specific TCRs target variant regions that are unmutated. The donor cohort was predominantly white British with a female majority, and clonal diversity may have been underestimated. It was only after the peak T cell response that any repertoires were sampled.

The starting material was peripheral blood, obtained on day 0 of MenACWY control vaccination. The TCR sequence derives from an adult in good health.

The CDR3 loop is CASSDPHTEAFF. As DNA, the CDR3 is TGTGCCAGCAGCGATCCGCATACTGAAGCTTTCTTT. The chain has TRBV6-5 and TRBJ1-1; D remains unclear. CDR3 size: 12 residues. V shed 6 bases and J shed 5 bases, with 10 bases lying between them. CDR1 and CDR2 from the germline V gene are MNHEY and SVGAGI.